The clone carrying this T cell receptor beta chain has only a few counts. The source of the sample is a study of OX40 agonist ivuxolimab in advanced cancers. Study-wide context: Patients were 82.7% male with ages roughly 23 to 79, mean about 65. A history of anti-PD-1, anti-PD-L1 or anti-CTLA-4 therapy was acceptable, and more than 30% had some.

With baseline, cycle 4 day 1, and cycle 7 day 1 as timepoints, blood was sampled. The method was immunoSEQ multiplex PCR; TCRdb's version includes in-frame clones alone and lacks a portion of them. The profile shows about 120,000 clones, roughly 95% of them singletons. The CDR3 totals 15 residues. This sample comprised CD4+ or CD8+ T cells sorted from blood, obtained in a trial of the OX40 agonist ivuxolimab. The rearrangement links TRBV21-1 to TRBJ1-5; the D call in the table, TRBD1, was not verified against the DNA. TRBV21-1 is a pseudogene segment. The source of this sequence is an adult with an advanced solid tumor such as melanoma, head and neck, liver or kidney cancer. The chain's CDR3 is CASSKGQDCNQPQHF. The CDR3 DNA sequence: TGTGCCAGCAGCAAAGGACAGGATTGCAATCAGCCCCAGCATTTT.